The clone carrying this T cell receptor (beta chain) was observed a handful of times. The donors, healthy Caucasians from Russia, were aged 6 to 90. Each donor gave around 9.3 milliliters of peripheral blood. From germline, CDR1 is SGDLS and CDR2 YYNGEE. The length of the CDR3 is 13 residues. V lost 3 bases and J lost 3, with 10 bases in between. The sample originates from a study of blood T cells in healthy people across ages. Combining a sample-barcoded 5' primer with a J-beta primer mix, a second PCR ran for roughly 7 to 12 cycles. TCRdb recomputed calls from the 5' RACE reads with MiXCR, one row per CDR3 protein. The top ten clones hold around a fifth of a sample with 700,000 to 950,000 distinct CDR3 sequences, around 46% of them seen once.

Sequenced: blood. The rearrangement uses TRBV9 and TRBJ2-7; D ambiguous. The origin of this receptor is a woman aged 55 to 70 in good health. For the CDR3, the DNA is TGTGCCAGCAGCGGGTCAGGCCGCTACGAGCAGTACTTC. This encodes CASSGSGRYEQYF.